A selection of T cell receptor beta chains follows, all from one sample in a study of OX40 agonist ivuxolimab in advanced cancers. Libraries were prepared by immunoSEQ multiplex PCR; TCRdb keeps only in-frame clonotypes and omits some of them. This table holds roughly 70,000 clones, 88% found once. Sequenced material: CD4+ or CD8+ T cells sorted from blood, taken in a trial of the OX40 agonist ivuxolimab. These receptors came from an adult with an advanced solid tumor such as melanoma, head and neck, liver or kidney cancer. The CDR3 runs from the conserved cysteine through the conserved F or W. A D gene is named only where the DNA matches it firmly. Clone size, where shown, is once, few, many, or a class for clones that have expanded.

V,D,size,J,DNA,CDR3
TRBV5-1,-,-,TRBJ2-1,TGCGCCAGCAGCCCAGAAAATCACTACAATGAGCAGTTCTTC,CASSPENHYNEQFF
TRBV5-6,TRBD1,-,TRBJ2-2,TGTGCCAGCAGCTTCGACAGGGGGACCACCGGGGAGCTGTTTTTT,CASSFDRGTTGELFF
TRBV13,-,-,TRBJ1-2,TGTGCCAGCAGCTTCGGGGGAGAAGAGGGCTACACCTTC,CASSFGGEEGYTF
TRBV29-1,-,-,TRBJ2-1,TGCAGCGTTGCCCTAGCGCCTTACAATGAGCAGTTCTTC,CSVALAPYNEQFF
TRBV11-2,-,-,TRBJ2-7,TGTGCCAGCAGCTTAGATCAGAGTACTTTCACTTCTTACGAGCAGTACTTC,CASSLDQSTFTSYEQYF
TRBV28,TRBD2,-,TRBJ2-1,TGTGCCAGCAAGCGGGAGTACGGTGAGCAGTTCTTC,CASKREYGEQFF
TRBV10-1,-,-,TRBJ1-2,TGCGCCAGCGTGGGTGACCCGGGGGGGCGCTTCTATGGCTACACCTTC,CASVGDPGGRFYGYTF
TRBV4-1,TRBD2,-,TRBJ2-7,TGCGCCAGCAGCCAAGCACGGGAGGGCCGACACGAGCAGTACTTC,CASSQAREGRHEQYF
TRBV5-1,TRBD1,-,TRBJ2-5,TGCGCCAGCAGCCCCAGTCCCGGGACAGTTAGGGAGACCCAGTACTTC,CASSPSPGTVRETQYF
TRBV19,-,-,TRBJ1-5,TGTGCCAGTAGTATGACAGGACGCAATCAGCCCCAGCATTTT,CASSMTGRNQPQHF
TRBV25-1,-,-,TRBJ1-3,TGTGCCAGCAGTACCTCGGGGATAGGGGGAAACACCATATATTTT,CASSTSGIGGNTIYF
TRBV15,-,-,TRBJ2-1,TGTGCCACCAGCAGAAGACGGGACACCGAGCAGTTCTTC,CATSRRRDTEQFF
TRBV7-8,-,-,TRBJ2-1,TGTGCCAGCAGTCGTCCGGAGGTGACGGCCTACAATGAGCAGTTCTTC,CASSRPEVTAYNEQFF
TRBV18,-,few,TRBJ1-1,TGTGCCAGCTCACAGGCGGGGGGGAACACTGAAGCTTTCTTT,CASSQAGGNTEAFF
TRBV2,-,-,TRBJ2-7,TGTGCCAGCGGCGGCCAGGGTCGGGGGGAGCAGTACTTC,CASGGQGRGEQYF
TRBV2,-,-,TRBJ1-2,TGTGCCAGCAGTGCAGGGACCTCCAACTATGGCTACACCTTC,CASSAGTSNYGYTF
TRBV7-2,TRBD2,-,TRBJ2-5,TGTGCCAGCAGCCTAGCGGTACAAGAGACCCAGTACTTC,CASSLAVQETQYF
TRBV5-1,TRBD1,-,TRBJ1-1,TGCGCCAGCAGCACTCGGACAGGGCTTGAAGCTTTCTTT,CASSTRTGLEAFF
TRBV5-1,TRBD2,-,TRBJ2-7,TGCGCCAGCAGCTTCTCCCTAGCGGGAGACTACGAGCAGTACTTC,CASSFSLAGDYEQYF
TRBV5-6,-,-,TRBJ2-2,TGTGCCAGCAGCCCCCTTGGAGGGTCCACCGGGGAGCTGTTTTTT,CASSPLGGSTGELFF
TRBV11-2,-,-,TRBJ1-2,TGTGCCAGCAGCTTAGGGGGTTGGGGGGCCGACTACACCTTC,CASSLGGWGADYTF
TRBV6-5,TRBD1,-,TRBJ1-2,TGTGCCAGCAGTTTTCGACAGGGAGGGATCGGTGGCTACACCTTC,CASSFRQGGIGGYTF
TRBV4-1,-,-,TRBJ2-3,TGCGCCAGCAGCCAGCCCCCCGGCGGTAGGGATACGCAGTATTTT,CASSQPPGGRDTQYF
TRBV7-9,TRBD2,-,TRBJ2-7,TGTGCCAGCAGCCCCGGGGGACTAGCGGGAGGTTACGAGCAGTACTTC,CASSPGGLAGGYEQYF
TRBV5-1,-,-,TRBJ2-7,TGCGCCAGCAGCTTGAACCGGCCCTACGAGCAGTACTTC,CASSLNRPYEQYF
TRBV30,-,-,TRBJ2-2,TGTGCCTGGAGTGTAGGCTACCCGAACACCGGGGAGCTGTTTTTT,CAWSVGYPNTGELFF
TRBV5-4,TRBD1,once,TRBJ2-2,TGTGCCAGCAGCCCCCTAGGCGGACAGGGGACCACTTCCGGGGAGCTGTTTTTT,CASSPLGGQGTTSGELFF
TRBV2,-,-,TRBJ1-1,TGTGCCAGCAGTGGGCAGATGAACACTGAAGCTTTCTTT,CASSGQMNTEAFF
TRBV5-1,-,-,TRBJ1-1,TGCGCCAGCAGCCCCCAGGGTATGAAGAACACTGAAGCTTTCTTT,CASSPQGMKNTEAFF
TRBV5-1,-,-,TRBJ2-3,TGCGCCAGCAGCTTGGTGTTGGTGACAGATACGCAGTATTTT,CASSLVLVTDTQYF
TRBV5-4,-,few,TRBJ2-2,TGTGCCAGCAGCTTGGTTCAGGGCGGGGCCGGGGAGCTGTTTTTT,CASSLVQGGAGELFF
TRBV6-6,TRBD1,-,TRBJ1-5,TGTGCCAGCAGTTACTCGAGACAGGGCGATCAGCCCCAGCATTTT,CASSYSRQGDQPQHF
TRBV27,-,-,TRBJ2-7,TGTGCCAGCAGTTTACAGGGGAGCGAGCAGTACTTC,CASSLQGSEQYF
TRBV5-1,-,-,TRBJ2-7,TGCGCCAGCAGCTTGGTTCTACGCGGGTTGCGGGAGCAGTACTTC,CASSLVLRGLREQYF
TRBV5-8,-,-,TRBJ2-1,TGTGCCAGCAGCCGGACGAGGAATGAGCAGTTCTTC,CASSRTRNEQFF
TRBV11-2,-,-,TRBJ1-2,TGTGCCAGCAGCCTAACAGGCCTCCAAGGCTACACCTTC,CASSLTGLQGYTF
TRBV5-4,TRBD2,-,TRBJ2-1,TGTGCCAGCAGTGGGACACTAGCGGTCAATGAGCAGTTCTTC,CASSGTLAVNEQFF
TRBV29-1,TRBD2,-,TRBJ2-1,TGCAGCGTTGAACTAGCGGGCGATGAGCAGTTCTTC,CSVELAGDEQFF
TRBV29-1,TRBD2,-,TRBJ2-5,TGCAGCATAGGTGGGCTAGCGGGAGGTGAGACCCAGTACTTC,CSIGGLAGGETQYF
TRBV28,-,-,TRBJ1-4,TGTGCCAGCCGAGGGGGGAACGAAAAACTGTTTTTT,CASRGGNEKLFF